This TCR beta chain was identified during a study of blood T cell repertoires in COVID-19. Study details: There were acute and convalescent COVID-19 samples, and they came from the United States, Italy and Spain. T cells, B-cell-depleted T cells, or PBMCs supplied cDNA or gDNA.

With 6 bases removed from V and 3 bases from J, the gap between germline ends came to 11 bases. The CDR3 is 14 amino acids. Germline lookup yields CDR1 MDHEN and CDR2 SYDVKM. Per the original data handling: Reference gene primer amplification gave nucleated cell count estimates. Clones were read by immunoSEQ multiplex PCR, and TCRdb kept only the in-frame ones, dropping some. V and J calls and clone size are copied from that table; D and trimming were computed from the DNA. Of some 150,000 clones in the sample, 75% to 85% are singletons; the top ten hold about 8.9%. The clonotype was recovered from a woman between 45 and 65 years old with acute or convalescent COVID-19. The sample taken for sequencing was peripheral blood. V and J are TRBV28 and TRBJ1-4; unclear D gene. The CDR3 DNA is TGTGCCAGCAGCCTCGTGGGAGCTAATGAAAAACTGTTTTTT. Translation gives CASSLVGANEKLFF.